Sequencing of this T cell receptor (beta chain) was carried out in a study of shared clonotypes between healthy human individuals. General observations from the study: Investigators expected sequencing depth to affect clonotype sharing among donors. The genetic and exposure-history diversity represented was limited by few donors.

Data came from immunoSEQ multiplex PCR; TCRdb stores just in-frame clones and leaves some out. Seen here are fewer than 850,000 clones, 90% observed once, and the top ten hold 30% to 35%. Note on this clone: Its antigen is currently unknown.

The CDR3 runs to 12 residues. V lost 3 bases and J lost 4, with 6 bases in between. The germline V gene has CDR1 SGDLS and CDR2 YYNGEE. This TCR came from a young man in good health. Some clones in this sample may be carry-over from other donors' samples. Sequenced input: memory CD8+ T cells from PBMCs. Subset of the sample: CD45RO+ cells pooled with CCR7-negative TemRA cells. The chain recombines TRBV9 with TRBJ2-3; unclear D gene. The CDR3 region has the DNA TGTGCCAGCAGCGGCCAGCCAGATACGCAGTATTTT. It encodes CASSGQPDTQYF.